The clone carrying this T cell receptor beta chain has ten or more counts. CDR1 SGHVS and CDR2 FNYEAQ come from the germline V gene. CDR3 length: 17 residues. Between the trimmed V and J ends, which lost 1 base and 0 bases, there was a span of 13 bases. This entry comes from a study of T cell repertoires in cytomegalovirus infection. TCRdb called the reads again in MiXCR, with one record for every CDR3 protein. This table holds nearly 650,000 distinct CDR3 sequences, roughly 26% found once. The sequence was obtained from a human donor in good health (CMV status not recorded). Some clones in this sample may be carry-over from other donors' samples. Sample: CD8+ T cells from PBMCs. The chain is built from TRBV7-6 and TRBJ2-1, with D perhaps TRBD1 or TRBD2 (6 bases each). CDR3 DNA sequence: TGTGCCAGCAGCTTAGTTTGGGGGGCCAGCTCCTACAATGAGCAGTTCTTC. Its protein is CASSLVWGASSYNEQFF.